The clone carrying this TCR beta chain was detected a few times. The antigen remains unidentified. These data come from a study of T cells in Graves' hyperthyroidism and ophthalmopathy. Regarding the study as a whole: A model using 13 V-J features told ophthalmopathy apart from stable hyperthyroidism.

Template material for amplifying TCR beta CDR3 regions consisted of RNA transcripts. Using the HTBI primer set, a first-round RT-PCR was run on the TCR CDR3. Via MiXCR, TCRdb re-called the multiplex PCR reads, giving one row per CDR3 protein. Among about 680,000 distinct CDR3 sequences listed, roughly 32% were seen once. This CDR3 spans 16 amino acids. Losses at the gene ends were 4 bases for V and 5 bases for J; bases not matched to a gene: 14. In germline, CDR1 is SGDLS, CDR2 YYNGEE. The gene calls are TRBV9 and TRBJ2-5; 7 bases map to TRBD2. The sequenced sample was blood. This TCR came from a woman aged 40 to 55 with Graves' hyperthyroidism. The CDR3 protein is CASSRELGAGVETQYF. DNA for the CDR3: TGTGCCAGCAGCCGTGAGTTAGGGGCGGGAGTGGAGACCCAGTACTTC.